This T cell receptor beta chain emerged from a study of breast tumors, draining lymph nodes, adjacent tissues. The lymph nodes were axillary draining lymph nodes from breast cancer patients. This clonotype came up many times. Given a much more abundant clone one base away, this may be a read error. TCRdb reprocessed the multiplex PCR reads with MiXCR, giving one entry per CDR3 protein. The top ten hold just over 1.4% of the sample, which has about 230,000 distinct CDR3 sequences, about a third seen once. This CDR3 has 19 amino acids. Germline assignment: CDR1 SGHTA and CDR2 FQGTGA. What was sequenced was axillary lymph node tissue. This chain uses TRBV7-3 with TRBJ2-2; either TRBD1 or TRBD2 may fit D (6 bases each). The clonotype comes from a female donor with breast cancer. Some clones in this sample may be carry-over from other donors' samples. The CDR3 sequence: CASSLIGSGGRENAGELFF. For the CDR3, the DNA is TGTGCCAGCAGCTTAATCGGTTCCGGGGGCAGGGAGAACGCCGGGGAGCTGTTTTTT. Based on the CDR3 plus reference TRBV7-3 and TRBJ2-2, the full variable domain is GAGVSQTPSNKVTEKGKYVELRCDPISGHTALYWYRQSLGQGPEFLIYFQGTGAADDSGLPNDRFFAVRPEGSVSTLKIQRTERGDSAVYLCASSLIGSGGRENAGELFFGEGSRLTVL.